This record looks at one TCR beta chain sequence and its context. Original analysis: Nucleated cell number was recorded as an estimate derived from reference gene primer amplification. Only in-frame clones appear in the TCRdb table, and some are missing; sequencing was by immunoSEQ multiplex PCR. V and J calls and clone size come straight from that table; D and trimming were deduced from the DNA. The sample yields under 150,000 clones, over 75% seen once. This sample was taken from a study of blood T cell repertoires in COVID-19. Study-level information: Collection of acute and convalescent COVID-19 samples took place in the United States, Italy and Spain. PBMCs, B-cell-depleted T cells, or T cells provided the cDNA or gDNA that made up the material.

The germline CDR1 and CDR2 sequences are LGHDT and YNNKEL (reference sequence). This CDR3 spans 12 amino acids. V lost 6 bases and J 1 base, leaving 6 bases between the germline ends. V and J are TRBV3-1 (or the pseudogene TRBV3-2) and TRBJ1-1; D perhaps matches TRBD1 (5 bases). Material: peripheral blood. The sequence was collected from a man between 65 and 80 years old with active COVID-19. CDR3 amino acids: CASSTGNTEAFF. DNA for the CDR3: TGTGCCAGCAGTACAGGGAACACTGAAGCTTTCTTT.